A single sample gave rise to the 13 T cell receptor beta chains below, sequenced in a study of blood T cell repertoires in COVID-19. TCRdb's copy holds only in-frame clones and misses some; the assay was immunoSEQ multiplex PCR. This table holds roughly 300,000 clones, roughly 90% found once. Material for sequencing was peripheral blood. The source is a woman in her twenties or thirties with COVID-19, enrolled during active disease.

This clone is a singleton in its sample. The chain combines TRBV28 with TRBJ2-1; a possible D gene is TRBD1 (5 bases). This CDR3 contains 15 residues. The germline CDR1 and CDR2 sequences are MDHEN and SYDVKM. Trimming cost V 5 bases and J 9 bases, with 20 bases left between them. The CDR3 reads CASSPSDRVFLEQFF. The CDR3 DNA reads TGTGCCAGCAGTCCGTCAGACAGAGTCTTTCTTGAGCAGTTCTTC.

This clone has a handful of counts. The CDR3 nucleotides read TGTGCCAGCAGCAGGGGAACCACTGAAGCTTTCTTT. Its translation: CASSRGTTEAFF. The V call is TRBV12-3 or TRBV12-4, the J call TRBJ1-1; the D gene is possibly TRBD1 (6 bases). Trimming cost V 6 bases and J 4 bases, with 9 bases left between them. The CDR3 is 12 residues long.

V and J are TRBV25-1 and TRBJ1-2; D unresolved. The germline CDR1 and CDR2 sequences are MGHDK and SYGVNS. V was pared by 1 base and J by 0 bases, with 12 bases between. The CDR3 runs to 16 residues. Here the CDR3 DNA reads TGTGCCAGCAGTGAATGGGGAGCTTCTCCTAACTATGGCTACACCTTC. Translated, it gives CASSEWGASPNYGYTF.

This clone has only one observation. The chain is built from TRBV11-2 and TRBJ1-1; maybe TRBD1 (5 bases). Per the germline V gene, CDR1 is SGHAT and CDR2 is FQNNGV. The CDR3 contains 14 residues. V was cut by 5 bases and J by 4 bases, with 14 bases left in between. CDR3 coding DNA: TGTGCCAGCAGCCTTTCGGCAGGGTTCACTGAAGCTTTCTTT. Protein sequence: CASSLSAGFTEAFF.

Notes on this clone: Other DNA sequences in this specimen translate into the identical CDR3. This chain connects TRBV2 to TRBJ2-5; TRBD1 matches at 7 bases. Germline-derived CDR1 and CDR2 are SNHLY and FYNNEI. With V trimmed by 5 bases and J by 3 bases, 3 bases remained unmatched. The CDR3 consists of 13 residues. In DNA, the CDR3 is TGTGCCAGCAGTAGAGACAGGGAAGAGACCCAGTACTTC. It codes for CASSRDREETQYF. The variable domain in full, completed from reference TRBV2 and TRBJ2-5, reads EPEVTQTPSHQVTQMGQEVILRCVPISNHLYFYWYRQILGQKVEFLVSFYNNEISEKSEIFDDQFSVERPDGSNFTLKIRSTKLEDSAMYFCASSRDREETQYFGPGTRLLVL.

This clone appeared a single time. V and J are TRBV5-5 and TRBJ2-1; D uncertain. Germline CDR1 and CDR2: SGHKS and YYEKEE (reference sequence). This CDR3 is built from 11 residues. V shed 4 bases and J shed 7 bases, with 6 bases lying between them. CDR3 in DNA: TGTGCCAGCAGCCATACAAATGAGCAGTTCTTC. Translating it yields CASSHTNEQFF.

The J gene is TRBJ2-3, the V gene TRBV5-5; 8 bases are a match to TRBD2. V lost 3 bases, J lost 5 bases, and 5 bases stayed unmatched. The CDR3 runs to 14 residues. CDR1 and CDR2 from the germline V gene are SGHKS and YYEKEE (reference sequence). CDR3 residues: CASSWDGREDTQYF. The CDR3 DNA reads TGTGCCAGCAGCTGGGACGGGAGGGAAGATACGCAGTATTTT.

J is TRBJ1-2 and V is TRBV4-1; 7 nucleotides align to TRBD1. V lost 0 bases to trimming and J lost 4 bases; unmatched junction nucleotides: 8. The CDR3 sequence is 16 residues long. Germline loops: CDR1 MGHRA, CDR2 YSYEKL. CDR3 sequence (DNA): TGCGCCAGCAGCCAAGATAGGGGGCGCCTCCCCTATGGCTACACCTTC. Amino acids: CASSQDRGRLPYGYTF.

CDR3 loop: CASSQGDSRYQETQYF. The CDR3 DNA follows: TGTGCCAGCAGCCAAGGGGACAGCCGGTACCAAGAGACCCAGTACTTC. V gene TRBV4-2 combines with J gene TRBJ2-5; 7 positions match TRBD1. With 1 base clipped from V and 0 bases from J, the junction kept 5 bases outside the gene matches. The length of the CDR3 is 16 residues. CDR1 is LGHNA, CDR2 YNFKEQ, per germline.

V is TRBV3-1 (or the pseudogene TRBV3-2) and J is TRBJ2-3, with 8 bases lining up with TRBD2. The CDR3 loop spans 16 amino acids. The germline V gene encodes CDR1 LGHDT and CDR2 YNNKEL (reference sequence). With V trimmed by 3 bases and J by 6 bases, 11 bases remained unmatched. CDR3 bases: TGTGCCAGCAGCCAGACAGCGGGAGCTCAAAGTGATACGCAGTATTTT. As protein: CASSQTAGAQSDTQYF.

CDR3 sequence (DNA): TGCAGCGTTGTGGCTACAGGTACCGATACGCAGTATTTT. Translated: CSVVATGTDTQYF. The chain links TRBV29-1 to TRBJ2-3, with a tentative D call TRBD1 (5 bases). With 4 bases removed from V and 6 bases from J, the gap between germline ends came to 14 bases. CDR1 and CDR2 from the germline V gene are SQVTM and ANQGSEA. The CDR3 contains 13 residues.

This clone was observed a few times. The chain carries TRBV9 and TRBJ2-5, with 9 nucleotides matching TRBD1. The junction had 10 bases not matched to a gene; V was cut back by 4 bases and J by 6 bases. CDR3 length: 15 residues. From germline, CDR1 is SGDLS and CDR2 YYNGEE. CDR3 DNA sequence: TGTGCCAGCAGCTCTCCCGGGACAGGGCTCAAGACCCAGTACTTC. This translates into CASSSPGTGLKTQYF.

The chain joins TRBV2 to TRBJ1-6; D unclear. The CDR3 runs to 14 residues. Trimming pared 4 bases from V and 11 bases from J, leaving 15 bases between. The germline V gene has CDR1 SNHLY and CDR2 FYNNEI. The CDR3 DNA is TGTGCCAGCAGTGTTGAGGGAGTGGAGGCACCCCTCCACTTT. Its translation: CASSVEGVEAPLHF. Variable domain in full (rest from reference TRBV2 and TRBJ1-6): EPEVTQTPSHQVTQMGQEVILRCVPISNHLYFYWYRQILGQKVEFLVSFYNNEISEKSEIFDDQFSVERPDGSNFTLKIRSTKLEDSAMYFCASSVEGVEAPLHFGNGTRLTVT.